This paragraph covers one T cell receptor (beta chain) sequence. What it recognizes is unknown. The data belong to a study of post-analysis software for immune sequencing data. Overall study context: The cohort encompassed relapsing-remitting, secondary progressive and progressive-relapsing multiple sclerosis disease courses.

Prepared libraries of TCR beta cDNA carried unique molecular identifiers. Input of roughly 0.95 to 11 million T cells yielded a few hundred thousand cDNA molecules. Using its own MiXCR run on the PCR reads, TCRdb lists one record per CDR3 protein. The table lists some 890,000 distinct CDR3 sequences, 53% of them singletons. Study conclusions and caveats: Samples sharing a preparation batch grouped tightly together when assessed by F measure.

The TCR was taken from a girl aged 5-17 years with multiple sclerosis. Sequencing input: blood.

CDR3 sequence: CASSQDSYMNTEAFF. CDR3 DNA sequence: TGCGCCAGCAGCCAGGACAGTTACATGAACACTGAAGCTTTCTTT. This chain joins TRBV5-1 and TRBJ1-1, with a tentative D call TRBD1 (6 bases). V was cut by 4 bases and J by 0 bases, with 13 bases left in between. Germline loops: CDR1 SGHRS, CDR2 YFSETQ. CDR3 length: 15 amino acids.